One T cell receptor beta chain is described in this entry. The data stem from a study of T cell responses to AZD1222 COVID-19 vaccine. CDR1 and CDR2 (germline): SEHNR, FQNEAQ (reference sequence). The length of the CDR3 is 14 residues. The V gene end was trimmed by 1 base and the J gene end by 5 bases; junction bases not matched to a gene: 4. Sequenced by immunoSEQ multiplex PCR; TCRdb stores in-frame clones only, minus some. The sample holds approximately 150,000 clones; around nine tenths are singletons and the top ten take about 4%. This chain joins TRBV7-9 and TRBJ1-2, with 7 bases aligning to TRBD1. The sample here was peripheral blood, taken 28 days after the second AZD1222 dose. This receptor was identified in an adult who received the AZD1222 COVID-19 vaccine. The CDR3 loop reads CASSLVQGSYGYTF. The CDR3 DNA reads TGTGCCAGCAGCTTAGTACAGGGGAGTTATGGCTACACCTTC.